This entry lists 14 T cell receptor beta chains sequenced from one sample in a study of cytomegalovirus exposure and HLA in healthy donors. Assay: immunoSEQ multiplex PCR; the TCRdb copy retains only in-frame clones and omits some. In the table there are about 190,000 clones, more than 80% of which are singletons. Material for sequencing was PBMCs. The receptors come from a man between 18 and 35 years old in good health and CMV-seropositive.

The rearrangement links TRBV28 to TRBJ1-2; the D is unclear. This CDR3 contains 18 residues. Trimming cost V 7 bases and J 2 bases, with 26 bases left between them. The V gene's germline CDR1 is MDHEN and CDR2 SYDVKM. In DNA, the CDR3 is TGTGCCAGCACACTCCACGGTCCAACCTACCCCTCCAACTATGGCTACACCTTC. Translating it yields CASTLHGPTYPSNYGYTF.

The chain has TRBV19 and TRBJ2-1; possible D gene TRBD2, 5 bases. CDR1 is LNHDA and CDR2 is SQIVND in the germline V gene (reference sequence). V lost 6 bases and J 0 bases, leaving 9 bases between the germline ends. CDR3 length: 14 residues. CDR3: CASSSGSSYNEQFF. The CDR3 DNA follows: TGTGCCAGTAGCTCGGGGAGCTCCTACAATGAGCAGTTCTTC.

The CDR3 loop reads CAWSVPDRGSYTF. In nucleotides, the CDR3 is TGTGCCTGGAGTGTCCCAGACAGGGGAAGCTACACCTTC. The genes are TRBV30 and TRBJ1-2; 8 bases fit TRBD1. Germline values: CDR1 GTSNPN, CDR2 SVGIG (reference sequence). CDR3 size: 13 residues. Trimming at V came to 0 bases and at J to 9 bases, leaving 6 bases not matched to a gene.

The genes are TRBV11-3 and TRBJ1-1, with a weak D call TRBD1 (6 bases). V shed 0 bases and J shed 3 bases, with 8 bases lying between them. Germline V CDR1 and CDR2: SGHNT, YENEEA. This CDR3 is 14 amino acids long. Here the CDR3 reads CASSLDEGDTEAFF. The CDR3 nucleotides read TGTGCCAGCAGCTTAGATGAGGGGGACACTGAAGCTTTCTTT.

V is TRBV7-2 and J is TRBJ1-4; D gene ambiguous. V lost 1 base, J lost 3 bases, and 9 bases lay in between. The CDR3 sequence is 15 residues long. Germline loops: CDR1 SGHTA, CDR2 FQGNSA. In DNA, the CDR3 is TGTGCCAGCAGCTTAGATTCCTCGTCTAATGAAAAACTGTTTTTT. This codes for CASSLDSSSNEKLFF.

The CDR3 DNA is TGTGCCATCAGTACCGGGACAGGGGACCCTATGAACACTGAAGCTTTCTTT. Translation: CAISTGTGDPMNTEAFF. The chain employs TRBV10-3 and TRBJ1-1, with TRBD1 matching over 10 bases. There are 17 residues in the CDR3. The V segment lost 5 bases and the J segment 0 bases; nucleotides outside the gene matches: 9. CDR1 ENHRY and CDR2 SYGVKD come from the germline V gene.

The chain recombines TRBV14 with TRBJ1-5, with 7 bases aligning to TRBD1. Trimming took 1 base from V and 4 from J; bases not matched to a gene: 4. CDR3 length equals 15 residues. Germline V lookup: CDR1 SGHDN, CDR2 FVKESK. The DNA for the CDR3 is TGTGCCAGCAGCCAAGGATTGACAGGGAATCAGCCCCAGCATTTT. This sequence encodes CASSQGLTGNQPQHF.

CDR3 coding DNA: TGTGCCAGCAGTGAACTATGGACAGGGGATACTTCTGAAGCTTTCTTT. This sequence encodes CASSELWTGDTSEAFF. The chain links TRBV25-1 to TRBJ1-1; 9 nucleotides agree with TRBD1. CDR1 and CDR2 from the germline V gene are MGHDK and SYGVNS. Trimming took 2 bases from V and 6 from J; bases not matched to a gene: 10. CDR3 length equals 16 residues.

The chain links TRBV5-1 to TRBJ2-7, with D tentatively TRBD2 (6 bases). CDR3 length: 14 amino acids. CDR1 is SGHRS, CDR2 YFSETQ, per germline. V was clipped by 0 bases and J by 6 bases, with 13 bases between them. CDR3: CASSLEVGSSEQYF. The CDR3 DNA sequence: TGCGCCAGCAGCTTGGAGGTCGGGAGCAGCGAGCAGTACTTC.

Only a few counts were recorded for this clone. The CDR3: CASRGPENEKLFF. As DNA, the CDR3 is TGTGCCAGCAGGGGGCCAGAGAATGAAAAACTGTTTTTT. The rearrangement uses TRBV2 and TRBJ1-4; the D gene is possibly TRBD1 (5 bases). The CDR3 is 13 residues long. Germline V gene data show CDR1 as SNHLY and CDR2 as FYNNEI. V shed 6 bases and J shed 5 bases, with 10 bases lying between them.

The chain links TRBV5-4 to TRBJ2-2; 7 nucleotides align to TRBD2. V was pared by 1 base and J by 7 bases, with 4 bases of the junction left unmatched. The V gene's germline CDR1 is SGHNT and CDR2 YYREEE (reference sequence). CDR3 length: 14 amino acids. This CDR3 is CASSLFRGDGELFF. The CDR3 DNA reads as TGTGCCAGCAGCTTGTTTCGGGGGGACGGGGAGCTGTTTTTT.

The chain links TRBV5-4 to TRBJ2-5; 12 positions agree with TRBD2. The length of the CDR3 is 15 residues. From germline, CDR1 is SGHNT and CDR2 YYREEE (reference sequence). V was pared by 4 bases and J by 5 bases, with 6 bases of the junction left unmatched. CDR3 DNA: TGTGCCAGCAGCCGACTAGCGGGAGTGGGGGAGACCCAGTACTTC. This sequence encodes CASSRLAGVGETQYF.

This clone was picked up many times. The chain employs TRBV28 and TRBJ1-5; no definite D call. The germline V and J ends were trimmed by 8 bases and 0 bases, with 5 bases remaining between them. The CDR3 runs 12 residues. Germline values: CDR1 MDHEN, CDR2 SYDVKM. CDR3 DNA: TGTGCCAGCCAGGATAGCAATCAGCCCCAGCATTTT. Protein: CASQDSNQPQHF.

Comment on this clone: A much larger clone lies a single base off, so this may be a read error. The chain couples TRBV27 to TRBJ2-2; D unclear. Germline V lookup: CDR1 MNHEY, CDR2 SMNVEV (reference sequence). The ends were cut back, 5 bases at V and 4 bases at J, with 5 bases in the middle. There are 12 residues in the CDR3. This CDR3 is CASSVGTGELFF. In DNA, the CDR3 is TGTGCCAGCAGTGTCGGCACCGGGGAGCTGTTTTTT.